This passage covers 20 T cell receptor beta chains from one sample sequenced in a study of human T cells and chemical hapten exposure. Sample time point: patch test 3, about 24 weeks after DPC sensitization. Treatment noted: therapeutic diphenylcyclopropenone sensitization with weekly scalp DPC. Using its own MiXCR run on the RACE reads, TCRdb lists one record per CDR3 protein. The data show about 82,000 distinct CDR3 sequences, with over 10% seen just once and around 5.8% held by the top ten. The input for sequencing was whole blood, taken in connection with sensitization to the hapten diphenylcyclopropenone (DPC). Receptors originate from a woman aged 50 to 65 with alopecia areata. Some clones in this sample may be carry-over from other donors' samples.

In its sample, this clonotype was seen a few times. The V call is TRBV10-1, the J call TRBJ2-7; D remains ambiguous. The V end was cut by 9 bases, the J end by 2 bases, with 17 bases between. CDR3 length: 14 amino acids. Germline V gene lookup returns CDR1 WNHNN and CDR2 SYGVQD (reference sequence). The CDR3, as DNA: TGCGCCAGGGTAGTCTACCCTACACCCTACGAGCAGTACTTC. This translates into CARVVYPTPYEQYF.

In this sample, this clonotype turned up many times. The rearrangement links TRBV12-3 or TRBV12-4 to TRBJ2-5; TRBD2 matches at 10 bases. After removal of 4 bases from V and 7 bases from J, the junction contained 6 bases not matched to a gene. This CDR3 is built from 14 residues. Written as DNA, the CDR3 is TGTGCCAGCAGTTCATCAGCGGGAGGGCTGACCCAGTACTTC. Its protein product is CASSSSAGGLTQYF.

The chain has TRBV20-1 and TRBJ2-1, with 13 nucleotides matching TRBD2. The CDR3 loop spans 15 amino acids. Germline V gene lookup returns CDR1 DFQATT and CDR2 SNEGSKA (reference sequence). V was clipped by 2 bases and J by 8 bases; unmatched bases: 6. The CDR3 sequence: CSARPLAGGPYEQFF. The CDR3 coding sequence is TGCAGTGCTAGACCACTAGCGGGAGGGCCGTATGAGCAGTTCTTC.

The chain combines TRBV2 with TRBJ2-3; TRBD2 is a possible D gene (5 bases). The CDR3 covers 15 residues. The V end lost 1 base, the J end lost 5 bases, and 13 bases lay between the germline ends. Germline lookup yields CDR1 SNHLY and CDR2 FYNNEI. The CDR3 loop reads CASSEVPASLDTQYF. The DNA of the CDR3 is TGTGCCAGCAGTGAAGTCCCGGCTAGCTTAGATACGCAGTATTTT.

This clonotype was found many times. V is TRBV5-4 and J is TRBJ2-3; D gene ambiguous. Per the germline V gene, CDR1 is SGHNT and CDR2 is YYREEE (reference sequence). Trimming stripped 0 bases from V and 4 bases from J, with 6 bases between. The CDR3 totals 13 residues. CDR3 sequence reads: CASSLGPADTQYF. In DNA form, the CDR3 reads TGTGCCAGCAGCTTGGGTCCGGCAGATACGCAGTATTTT. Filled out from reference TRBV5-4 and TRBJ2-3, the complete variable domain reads ETGVTQSPTHLIKTRGQQVTLRCSSQSGHNTVSWYQQALGQGPQFIFQYYREEENGRGNFPPRFSGLQFPNYSSELNVNALELDDSALYLCASSLGPADTQYFGPGTRLTVL.

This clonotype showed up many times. The CDR3 loop is CSAGQRDTEAFF. The CDR3 bases are TGCAGCGCGGGACAGCGGGACACTGAAGCTTTCTTT. This chain uses TRBV29-1 with TRBJ1-1; 7 nucleotides match TRBD1. V gave up 7 bases and J gave up 3 bases; unmatched junction bases: 5. This CDR3 contains 12 residues. The V gene's germline CDR1 is SQVTM and CDR2 ANQGSEA.

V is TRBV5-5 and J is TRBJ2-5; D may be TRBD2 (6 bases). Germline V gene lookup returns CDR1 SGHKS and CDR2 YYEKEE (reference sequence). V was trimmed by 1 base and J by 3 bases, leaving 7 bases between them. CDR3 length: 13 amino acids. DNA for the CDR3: TGTGCCAGCAGCTTGACGGGAGAAGAGACCCAGTACTTC. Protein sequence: CASSLTGEETQYF. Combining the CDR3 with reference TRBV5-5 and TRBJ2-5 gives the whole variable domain DAGVTQSPTHLIKTRGQQVTLRCSPISGHKSVSWYQQVLGQGPQFIFQYYEKEERGRGNFPDRFSARQFPNYSSELNVNALLLGDSALYLCASSLTGEETQYFGPGTRLLVL.

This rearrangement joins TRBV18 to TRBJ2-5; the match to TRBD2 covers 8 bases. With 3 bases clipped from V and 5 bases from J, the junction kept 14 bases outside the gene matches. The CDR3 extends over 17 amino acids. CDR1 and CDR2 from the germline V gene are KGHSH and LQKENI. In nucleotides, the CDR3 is TGTGCCAGCTCACCTCCCCCCTCACTAGCGGCGGAGGAGACCCAGTACTTC. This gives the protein CASSPPPSLAAEETQYF.

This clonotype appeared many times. As DNA, the CDR3 is TGTGCCAGCAGTCCCTCCTCGCGCAGGAATGAGCAGTTCTTC. It codes for CASSPSSRRNEQFF. V usage is TRBV2 and J usage is TRBJ2-1, with unresolved D. Germline CDR1 reads SNHLY; CDR2 reads FYNNEI. This CDR3 is built from 14 residues. V was pared by 5 bases and J by 7 bases, with 15 bases between. Based on the CDR3 plus reference TRBV2 and TRBJ2-1, the full variable domain is EPEVTQTPSHQVTQMGQEVILRCVPISNHLYFYWYRQILGQKVEFLVSFYNNEISEKSEIFDDQFSVERPDGSNFTLKIRSTKLEDSAMYFCASSPSSRRNEQFFGPGTRLTVL.

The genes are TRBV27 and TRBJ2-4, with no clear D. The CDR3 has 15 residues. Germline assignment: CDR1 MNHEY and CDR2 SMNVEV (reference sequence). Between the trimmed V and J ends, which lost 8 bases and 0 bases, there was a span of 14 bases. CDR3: CASYSRFGAKNIQYF. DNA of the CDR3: TGTGCCAGCTATTCTAGGTTTGGAGCCAAAAACATTCAGTACTTC.

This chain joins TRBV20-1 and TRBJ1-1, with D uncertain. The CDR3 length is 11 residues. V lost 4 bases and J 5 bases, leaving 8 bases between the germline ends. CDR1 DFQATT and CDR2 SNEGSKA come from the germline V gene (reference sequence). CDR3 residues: CSAMSGTEAFF. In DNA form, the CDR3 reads TGCAGTGCTATGTCGGGAACTGAAGCTTTCTTT.

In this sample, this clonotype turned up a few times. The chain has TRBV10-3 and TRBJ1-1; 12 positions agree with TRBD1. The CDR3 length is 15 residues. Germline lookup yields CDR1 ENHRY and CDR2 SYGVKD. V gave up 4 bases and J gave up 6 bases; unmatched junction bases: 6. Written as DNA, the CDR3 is TGTGCCATCAGTGGGGCCGGGACAGGGGGCTCTGAAGCTTTCTTT. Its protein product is CAISGAGTGGSEAFF.

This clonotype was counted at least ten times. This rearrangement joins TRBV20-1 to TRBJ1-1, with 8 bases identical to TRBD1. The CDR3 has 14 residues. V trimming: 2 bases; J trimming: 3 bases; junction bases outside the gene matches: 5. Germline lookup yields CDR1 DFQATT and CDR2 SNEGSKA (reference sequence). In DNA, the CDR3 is TGCAGTGCTAGAACTCCGGACAGGGACACTGAAGCTTTCTTT. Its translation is CSARTPDRDTEAFF.

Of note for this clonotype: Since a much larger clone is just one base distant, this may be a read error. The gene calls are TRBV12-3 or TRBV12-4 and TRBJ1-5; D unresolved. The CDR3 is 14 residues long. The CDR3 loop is CASSSSGTNEPQHF. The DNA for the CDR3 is TGTGCCAGCAGTTCCTCAGGTACCAATGAGCCCCAGCATTTT.

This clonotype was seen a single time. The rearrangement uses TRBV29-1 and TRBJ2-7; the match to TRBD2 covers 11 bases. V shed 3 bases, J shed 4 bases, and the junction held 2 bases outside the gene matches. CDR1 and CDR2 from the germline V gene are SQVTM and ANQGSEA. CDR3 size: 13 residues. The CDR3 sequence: CSVDLAGGYEQYF. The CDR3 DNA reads TGCAGCGTTGATCTAGCGGGAGGATACGAGCAGTACTTC.

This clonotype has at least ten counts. The CDR3 reads CASSTDLYGYTF. As DNA, the CDR3 is TGTGCCAGCAGCACCGACCTTTATGGCTACACCTTC. The V and J genes are TRBV7-9 and TRBJ1-2; D is unresolved. From germline, CDR1 is SEHNR and CDR2 FQNEAQ (reference sequence). Deletions cut 5 bases from V and 5 bases from J, with 9 bases between. CDR3 length: 12 residues.

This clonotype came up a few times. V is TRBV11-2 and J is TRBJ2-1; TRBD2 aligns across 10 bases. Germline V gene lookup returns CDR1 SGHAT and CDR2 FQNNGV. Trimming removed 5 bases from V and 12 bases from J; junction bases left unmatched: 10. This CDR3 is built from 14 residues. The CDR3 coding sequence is TGTGCCAGCAGCCCGTCCCTAGCGGGAGATGTGCAGTTCTTC. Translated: CASSPSLAGDVQFF.

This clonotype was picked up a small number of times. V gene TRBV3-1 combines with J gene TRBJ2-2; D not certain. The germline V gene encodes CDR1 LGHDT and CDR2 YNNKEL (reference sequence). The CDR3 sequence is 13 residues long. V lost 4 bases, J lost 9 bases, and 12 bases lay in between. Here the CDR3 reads CASSLEPSRELFF. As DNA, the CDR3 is TGTGCCAGCAGCCTAGAGCCATCACGGGAGCTGTTTTTT.

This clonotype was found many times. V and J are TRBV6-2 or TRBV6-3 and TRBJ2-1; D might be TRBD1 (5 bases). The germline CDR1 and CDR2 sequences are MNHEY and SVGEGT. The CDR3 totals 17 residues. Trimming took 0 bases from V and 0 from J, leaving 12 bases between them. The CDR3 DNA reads TGTGCCAGCAGTTACTCGAGGTCCACAGGCTCCTACAATGAGCAGTTCTTC. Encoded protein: CASSYSRSTGSYNEQFF.

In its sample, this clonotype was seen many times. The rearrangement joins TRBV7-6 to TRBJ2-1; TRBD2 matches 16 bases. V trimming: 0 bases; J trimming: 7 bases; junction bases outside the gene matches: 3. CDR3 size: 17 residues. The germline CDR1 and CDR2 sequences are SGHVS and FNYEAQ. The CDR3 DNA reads TGTGCCAGCAGCTTAGCAGGGACTAGCGGGAGGGGGAATGAGCAGTTCTTC. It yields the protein CASSLAGTSGRGNEQFF.